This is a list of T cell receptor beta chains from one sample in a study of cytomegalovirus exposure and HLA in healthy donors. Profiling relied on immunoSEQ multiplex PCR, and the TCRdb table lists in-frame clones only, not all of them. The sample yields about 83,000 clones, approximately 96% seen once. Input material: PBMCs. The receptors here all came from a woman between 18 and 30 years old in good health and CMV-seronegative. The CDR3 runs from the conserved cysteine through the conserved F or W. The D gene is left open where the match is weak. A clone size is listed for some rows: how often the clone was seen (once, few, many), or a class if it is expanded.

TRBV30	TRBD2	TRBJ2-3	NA	CAWSRGRSTDTQYF	TGTGCCTGGAGTCGCGGGAGAAGCACAGATACGCAGTATTTT
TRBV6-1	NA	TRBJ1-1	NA	CASSERGMNTEAFF	TGTGCCAGCAGTGAAAGGGGTATGAACACTGAAGCTTTCTTT
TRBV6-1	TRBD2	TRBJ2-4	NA	CASSEYTSGNGDIQYF	TGTGCCAGCAGTGAATACACTAGCGGGAATGGGGACATTCAGTACTTC
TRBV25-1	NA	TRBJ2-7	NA	CASSEYRIADEQYF	TGTGCCAGCAGTGAATATAGAATAGCGGACGAGCAGTACTTC
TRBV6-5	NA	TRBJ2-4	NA	CASSLDLRGAKNIQYF	TGTGCCAGCAGTTTAGACCTCCGGGGGGCCAAAAACATTCAGTACTTC
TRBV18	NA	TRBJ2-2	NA	CASSPQSGANTGELFF	TGTGCCAGCTCACCACAAAGCGGCGCGAACACCGGGGAGCTGTTTTTT
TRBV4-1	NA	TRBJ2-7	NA	CASSQPLARDRVYEQYF	TGCGCCAGCAGCCAGCCCCTAGCGCGGGACAGAGTCTACGAGCAGTACTTC
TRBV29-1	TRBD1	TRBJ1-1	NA	CSVQGQGNTEAFF	TGCAGCGTTCAGGGACAGGGGAACACTGAAGCTTTCTTT
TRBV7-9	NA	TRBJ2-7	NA	CASSLVGPYEQYF	TGTGCCAGCAGCTTAGTGGGGCCATACGAGCAGTACTTC
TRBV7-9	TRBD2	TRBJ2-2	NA	CASSFSRTSGNTGELFF	TGTGCCAGCAGCTTTAGCAGGACTAGCGGAAACACCGGGGAGCTGTTTTTT
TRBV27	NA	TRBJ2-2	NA	CASSPDAVGGELFF	TGTGCCAGCAGTCCTGACGCGGTGGGCGGGGAGCTGTTTTTT
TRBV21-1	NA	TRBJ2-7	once	CASSRFQVDEQYF	TGTGCCAGCAGCCGGTTCCAGGTGGACGAGCAGTACTTC
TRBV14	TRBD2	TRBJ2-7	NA	CASSLAGTEQYF	TGTGCCAGCAGTCTAGCGGGGACTGAGCAGTACTTC
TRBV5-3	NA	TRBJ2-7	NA	CASSPEPNSYEQYF	TGTGCCAGCAGCCCGGAACCCAACAGCTACGAGCAGTACTTC
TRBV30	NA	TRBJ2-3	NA	CAWSGDLGTDTQYF	TGTGCCTGGAGTGGGGACTTGGGCACAGATACGCAGTATTTT
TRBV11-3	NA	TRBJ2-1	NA	CASSLGVASYNEQFF	TGTGCCAGCAGCTTAGGGGTCGCTAGCTACAATGAGCAGTTCTTC
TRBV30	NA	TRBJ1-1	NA	CACRLLVGGGLEVHTEAFF	TGTGCCTGCCGACTTTTGGTCGGCGGGGGGTTGGAGGTTCACACTGAAGCTTTCTTT
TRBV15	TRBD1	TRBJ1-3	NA	CATSRAGTGGRNTIYF	TGTGCCACCAGCAGAGCCGGGACAGGGGGGAGAAACACCATATATTTT
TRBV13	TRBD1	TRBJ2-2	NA	CASSKTPGTGVSGELFF	TGTGCCAGCAGCAAAACCCCCGGGACAGGGGTGAGCGGGGAGCTGTTTTTT
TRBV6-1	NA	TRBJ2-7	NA	CASSRGVVYEQYF	TGTGCCAGCAGCCGAGGCGTGGTCTACGAGCAGTACTTC
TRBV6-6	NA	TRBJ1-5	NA	CASVDGLLRQPQHF	TGTGCCAGCGTTGATGGGCTGCTGCGTCAGCCCCAGCATTTT
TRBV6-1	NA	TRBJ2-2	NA	CASSVAVTGELFF	TGTGCCAGCAGTGTTGCGGTCACCGGGGAGCTGTTTTTT
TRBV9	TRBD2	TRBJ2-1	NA	CASSARTSMSYNEQFF	TGTGCCAGCAGCGCCCGGACTAGCATGAGCTACAATGAGCAGTTCTTC
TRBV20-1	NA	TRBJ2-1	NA	CSEAGYNEQFF	TGCAGTGAGGCAGGGTACAATGAGCAGTTCTTC
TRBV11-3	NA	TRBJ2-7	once	CASSLFTTSEQYF	TGTGCCAGCAGCCTATTCACTACCAGCGAGCAGTACTTC
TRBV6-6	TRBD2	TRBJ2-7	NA	CASSRWTSGNYEQYF	TGTGCCAGCAGTCGGTGGACTAGCGGGAACTACGAGCAGTACTTC
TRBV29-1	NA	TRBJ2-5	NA	CSVEQGGWETQYF	TGCAGCGTTGAACAAGGGGGTTGGGAGACCCAGTACTTC
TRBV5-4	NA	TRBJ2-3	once	CASSSEYGTDTQYF	TGTGCCAGCAGCTCGGAGTACGGCACAGATACGCAGTATTTT
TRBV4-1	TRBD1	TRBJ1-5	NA	CASSQETTGGGQPQHF	TGCGCCAGCAGCCAAGAGACGACAGGGGGTGGGCAGCCCCAGCATTTT
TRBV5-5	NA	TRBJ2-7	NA	CASSTSGRGRYEQYF	TGTGCCAGCAGTACCTCTGGCAGGGGAAGGTACGAGCAGTACTTC
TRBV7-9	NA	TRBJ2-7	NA	CASSLSGDAYEQYF	TGTGCCAGCAGCCTTTCAGGGGACGCCTACGAGCAGTACTTC
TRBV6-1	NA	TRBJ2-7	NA	CASSNRVTYEQYF	TGTGCCAGCAGTAACAGGGTTACCTACGAGCAGTACTTC
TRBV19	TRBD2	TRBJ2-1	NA	CASSRTSGRESEQFF	TGTGCCAGTAGTAGGACTAGCGGGAGAGAGAGTGAGCAGTTCTTC
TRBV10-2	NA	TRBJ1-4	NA	CASTEWGLPNEKLFF	TGCGCCAGCACCGAATGGGGGCTTCCTAATGAAAAACTGTTTTTT
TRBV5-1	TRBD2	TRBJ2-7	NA	CASSLAGGSPSEQYF	TGCGCCAGCAGCTTGGCCGGGGGGAGCCCCTCCGAGCAGTACTTC
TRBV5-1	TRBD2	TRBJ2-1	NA	CASSPTGTSGNNEQFF	TGCGCCAGCAGTCCAACCGGGACTAGCGGCAACAATGAGCAGTTCTTC
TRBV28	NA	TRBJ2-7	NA	CASSLRGSYEQYF	TGTGCCAGCAGTTTACGGGGATCCTACGAGCAGTACTTC
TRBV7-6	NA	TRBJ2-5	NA	CASSRQETQYF	TGTGCCAGCAGCCGCCAAGAGACCCAGTACTTC
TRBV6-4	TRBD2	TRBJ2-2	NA	CASSIAGGNTGELFF	TGTGCCAGCAGTATAGCGGGAGGGAACACCGGGGAGCTGTTTTTT
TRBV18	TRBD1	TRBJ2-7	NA	CASSPPQGDAYEQYF	TGTGCCAGCTCACCACCCCAGGGGGATGCCTACGAGCAGTACTTC
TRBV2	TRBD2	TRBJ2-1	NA	CASIRGTSGTDEQFF	TGTGCCAGCATCCGAGGGACTAGCGGGACTGATGAGCAGTTCTTC
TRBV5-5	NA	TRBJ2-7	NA	CASSLEGWAYEQYF	TGTGCCAGCAGCTTGGAGGGGTGGGCCTACGAGCAGTACTTC
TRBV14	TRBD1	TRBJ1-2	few	CASSDRGSYGYTF	TGTGCCAGCAGTGACAGGGGTTCCTATGGCTACACCTTC
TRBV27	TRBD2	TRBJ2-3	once	CASSLSASGSTDTQYF	TGTGCCAGCAGTTTATCGGCTAGCGGGAGTACAGATACGCAGTATTTT
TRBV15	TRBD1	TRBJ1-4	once	CATSPRTGGYEKLFF	TGTGCCACCAGCCCCCGTACAGGGGGGTATGAAAAACTGTTTTTT
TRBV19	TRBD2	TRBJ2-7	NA	CASRTTLAGGRAYEQYF	TGTGCCAGTAGGACCACTCTAGCGGGAGGTAGGGCCTACGAGCAGTACTTC
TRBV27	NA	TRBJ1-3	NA	CASSSPGSSGNTIYF	TGTGCCAGCAGTTCACCAGGGTCCTCTGGAAACACCATATATTTT
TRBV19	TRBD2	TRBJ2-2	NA	CASIQIAGNTGELFF	TGTGCCAGTATCCAGATAGCGGGAAACACCGGGGAGCTGTTTTTT
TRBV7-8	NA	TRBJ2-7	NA	CASSLAGEPTEQYF	TGTGCCAGCAGCTTAGCCGGGGAACCCACCGAGCAGTACTTC
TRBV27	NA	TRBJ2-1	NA	CASSFRTTHYNEQFF	TGTGCCAGCAGTTTTAGGACTACCCACTACAATGAGCAGTTCTTC
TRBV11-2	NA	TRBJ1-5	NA	CASSLVGGQPQHF	TGTGCCAGCAGTCTGGTCGGGGGTCAGCCCCAGCATTTT
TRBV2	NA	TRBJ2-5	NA	CASSSNPQQETQYF	TGTGCCAGCAGTTCAAACCCGCAGCAAGAGACCCAGTACTTC
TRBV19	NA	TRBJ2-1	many	CASSISFNEQFF	TGTGCCAGTAGTATATCCTTCAATGAGCAGTTCTTC
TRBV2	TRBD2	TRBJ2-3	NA	CASKDLAGSTDTQYF	TGTGCCAGCAAAGACCTAGCGGGAAGCACAGATACGCAGTATTTT
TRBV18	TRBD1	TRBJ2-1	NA	CASSRGPDRVATNEQFF	TGTGCCAGCTCACGGGGGCCGGACAGGGTTGCGACCAATGAGCAGTTCTTC